This TCR beta chain was found in a study of OX40 agonist ivuxolimab in advanced cancers. For the study at large: Previous treatment with anti-PD-1, anti-PD-L1 or anti-CTLA-4 therapy was allowed; 40% had received some.

As for this clone: What it binds is not known.

The table came from immunoSEQ multiplex PCR; TCRdb's copy has only in-frame clones and leaves some out. This sample yields over 70,000 clones, of which over 80% are seen a single time; roughly 0.5% belongs to the top ten. People who had autoimmune disease history or systemic immunosuppression were excluded. Study results and limitations: CD4+ and CD8+ blood T cells expanded clonally by week 6 at 0.1 to 3.0 mg/kg.

The clonotype was recovered from an adult with an advanced solid tumor such as melanoma, head and neck, liver or kidney cancer. Material: CD4+ or CD8+ T cells sorted from blood, obtained in a trial of the OX40 agonist ivuxolimab.

The CDR3 nucleotides read TGTGCCAGCAGCTCCCACCCGACAGTATCTGAGCAGTTCTTC. Translation gives CASSSHPTVSEQFF. This sequence joins TRBV7-2 and TRBJ2-1, with a possible D match to TRBD1 (5 bases). The CDR3 runs 14 residues. Deletions cut 4 bases from V and 9 bases from J, with 16 bases between. Per the germline V gene, CDR1 is SGHTA and CDR2 is FQGNSA.